This is a list of T cell receptor beta chains from one sample in a study of blood T cells in healthy people across ages. TCRdb called the 5' RACE reads again in MiXCR, with one record for every CDR3 protein. The repertoire has 600,000 to 1,000,000 distinct CDR3 sequences, 20% to 25% of them found once; the top ten carry more than 3%. A further study also used this sample, focusing on T cells of mothers and their children.

The sequenced material came from blood. Receptor source: a boy aged 10-17 years in good health. The CDR3 runs from the conserved cysteine through the conserved F or W. A D gene is named only where the DNA matches it firmly. Not all rows give a size; the values are once, few, many and, for expanded clones, a class.

j_call v_call clone_size d_call cdr3_nt cdr3_aa
TRBJ1-1 TRBV12-3/TRBV12-4 few - TGTGCCAGCAGTTTCGAACTTCCGGGGGTAGACGCTGAAGCTTTCTTT CASSFELPGVDAEAFF
TRBJ2-5 TRBV20-1 - - TGCAGTGCTAGATTAGGAGGGGAGACCCAGTACTTC CSARLGGETQYF
TRBJ2-7 TRBV25-1 - TRBD2 TGTGCCAGCAGTGATTATACAGCGGGAGCCTCCTACGAGCAGTACTTC CASSDYTAGASYEQYF
TRBJ1-2 TRBV12-3/TRBV12-4 few - TGTGCCAGCAGTTTATGGGGAACCGGCTACACCTTC CASSLWGTGYTF
TRBJ2-1 TRBV9 few - TGTACCAGCAGCGTAGAAGGGGCCCTCTACAATGAGCAGTTCTTC CTSSVEGALYNEQFF
TRBJ2-7 TRBV9 few - TGTGCCAGCAGCGTAGGGTTCGGGCAGGGGTCCCACGAGCAGTACTTC CASSVGFGQGSHEQYF
TRBJ2-7 TRBV9 - - TGTGCCAGCAGCGTTAGCGGAACGGGCGGCGGGCAGTACTTC CASSVSGTGGGQYF
TRBJ2-7 TRBV28 - TRBD2 TGTGCCACGGGAGGTAGCGCCTACGAGCAGTACTTC CATGGSAYEQYF
TRBJ2-5 TRBV28 few TRBD2 TGTGCCAGCAGTTTTATCGGAGCGGGAGTTTGGGAGACCCAGTACTTC CASSFIGAGVWETQYF
TRBJ2-5 TRBV2 - - TGTGCCAGCAGGTTAGGGACCCAGTACTTC CASRLGTQYF
TRBJ2-5 TRBV28 - - TGTGCCAGCAGTTCCGGCGGAGGGGGGAAGACCCAGTACTTC CASSSGGGGKTQYF
TRBJ1-4 TRBV19 few - TGTGCCAGTAGCCAGGGAGGCTCGAATAAACTGTTTTTT CASSQGGSNKLFF
TRBJ2-7 TRBV29-1 - - TGCAGCGTTGAAGATCGGGCGGACTACGAGCAGTACTTC CSVEDRADYEQYF
TRBJ1-2 TRBV7-2 - - TGTGCCAGCAGCTTAGAGGGTCCTGTCTATGGCTACACCTTC CASSLEGPVYGYTF
TRBJ2-5 TRBV6-5 - TRBD2 TGTGCCAGCAGTTACGCGACTATAGGTAGCGGGGGGCCAGGGACCCAGTACTTC CASSYATIGSGGPGTQYF
TRBJ2-5 TRBV25-1 few - TGTGCCAGCAGCAGGTACCGGGAGACCCAGTACTTC CASSRYRETQYF
TRBJ2-1 TRBV6-5 few TRBD2 TGTGCCAGCAGTCTGGTCTCGGGGGACTACCATGAGCAGTTCTTC CASSLVSGDYHEQFF
TRBJ1-2 TRBV20-1 few - TGCAGTGCTAACTCCAGACAAGGTGAAAATGACTACACCTTC CSANSRQGENDYTF
TRBJ1-1 TRBV6-1 few - TGTGCCAGCAGTGGAAGGGTACGATTGGGTGAAGCTTTCTTT CASSGRVRLGEAFF
TRBJ2-7 TRBV20-1 few - TGCAGTGCTAGAGATATATCAGGAGTCTCCTACGAGCAGTACTTC CSARDISGVSYEQYF
TRBJ2-1 TRBV5-1 few - TGCGCCAGCAGCTTGGACAGGACCTACAATGAGCAGTTCTTC CASSLDRTYNEQFF
TRBJ2-5 TRBV5-1 few TRBD1 TGCGCCAGCAGCCAGACAGGGTCTGGAGAGACCCAGTACTTC CASSQTGSGETQYF
TRBJ2-1 TRBV7-9 many - TGTGCCAGCAGCTTAGTTCTAGCGACCTACAATGAGCAGTTCTTC CASSLVLATYNEQFF
TRBJ2-5 TRBV7-2 few TRBD2 TGTGCCAGCAGCCCGACTAGCGGGACGGAGACCCAGTACTTC CASSPTSGTETQYF
TRBJ2-2 TRBV29-1 few - TGCAGCGTTGTGGGATACACCGGGGAGCTGTTTTTT CSVVGYTGELFF
TRBJ1-1 TRBV6-2/TRBV6-3 - - TGTGCCAGCAGTTACCCCGACAGTACAGCTTTCTTT CASSYPDSTAFF